These T cell receptor beta chains were read from a single sample in a study of post-analysis software for immune sequencing data. Each CDR3 protein gets one entry after TCRdb re-called the PCR reads with MiXCR. The sample has hundreds of thousands of distinct CDR3 sequences, 30% seen once; the top ten hold roughly 0.57%. The sample was blood. These receptors all stem from a girl aged 5-17 years with multiple sclerosis. CDR3s include the opening cysteine and the closing phenylalanine or tryptophan. Each record gives: clone size, V gene, D gene, J gene, CDR3 protein, CDR3 DNA. The D gene is left open where the match is weak. Clone size is given for some rows only: seen once, a few or many times, or a class if the clone is expanded.

clone size: many; V gene: TRBV7-9; D gene: NA; J gene: TRBJ2-5; CDR3 protein: CASSLVGLQETQYF; CDR3 DNA: TGCGCCAGCAGCTTGGTTGGTTTGCAAGAGACCCAGTACTTC
clone size: few; V gene: TRBV7-9; D gene: TRBD1; J gene: TRBJ1-2; CDR3 protein: CASSQGQGAGGYTF; CDR3 DNA: TGTGCCAGCAGCCAGGGACAGGGGGCTGGAGGCTACACCTTC
clone size: few; V gene: TRBV7-2; D gene: TRBD2; J gene: TRBJ2-2; CDR3 protein: CASSPSLAGVNTGELFF; CDR3 DNA: TGTGCCAGCAGCCCCTCGTTGGCGGGAGTTAACACCGGGGAGCTGTTTTTT
clone size: few; V gene: TRBV12-3/TRBV12-4; D gene: NA; J gene: TRBJ1-4; CDR3 protein: CASSEAGKLFF; CDR3 DNA: TGTGCCAGCAGTGAGGCGGGAAAACTGTTTTTT
clone size: NA; V gene: TRBV20-1; D gene: NA; J gene: TRBJ1-1; CDR3 protein: CSARDSGGPDRRTEAFF; CDR3 DNA: TGCAGTGCTAGAGATTCTGGGGGGCCAGACAGGAGAACTGAAGCTTTCTTT
clone size: few; V gene: TRBV5-1; D gene: TRBD1; J gene: TRBJ1-1; CDR3 protein: CANSQGAVNTEAFF; CDR3 DNA: TGCGCCAACAGCCAGGGGGCGGTGAACACTGAAGCTTTCTTT
clone size: NA; V gene: TRBV2; D gene: NA; J gene: TRBJ2-7; CDR3 protein: CASIGDSYEQYF; CDR3 DNA: TGTGCCAGCATAGGGGACTCCTACGAGCAGTACTTC
clone size: NA; V gene: TRBV12-3/TRBV12-4; D gene: NA; J gene: TRBJ2-3; CDR3 protein: CASSSGKGDTQYF; CDR3 DNA: TGTGCCAGCAGCTCAGGGAAAGGGGATACGCAGTATTTT
clone size: NA; V gene: TRBV29-1; D gene: TRBD1; J gene: TRBJ2-5; CDR3 protein: CSSIEHRNRGVETQYF; CDR3 DNA: TGCAGCTCAATCGAACACCGGAACAGGGGGGTGGAGACCCAGTACTTC
clone size: NA; V gene: TRBV27; D gene: NA; J gene: TRBJ2-5; CDR3 protein: CASSLRGAYETQYF; CDR3 DNA: TGTGCCAGCAGCTTACGGGGGGCTTATGAGACCCAGTACTTC
clone size: NA; V gene: TRBV15; D gene: NA; J gene: TRBJ2-1; CDR3 protein: CATSRRSLDSYNEQFF; CDR3 DNA: TGTGCCACCAGCAGACGGAGTCTGGATTCTTACAATGAGCAGTTCTTC
clone size: few; V gene: TRBV20-1; D gene: NA; J gene: TRBJ2-5; CDR3 protein: CSARDARGTREQYF; CDR3 DNA: TGCAGTGCTAGAGACGCAAGGGGGACGAGGGAGCAGTACTTC
clone size: NA; V gene: TRBV3-1; D gene: NA; J gene: TRBJ1-6; CDR3 protein: CASSQTSGRSPRHF; CDR3 DNA: TGTGCCAGCAGCCAGACTTCAGGGCGCTCACCCCGCCACTTT
clone size: many; V gene: TRBV4-3; D gene: NA; J gene: TRBJ2-7; CDR3 protein: CASSQGQLYEQYF; CDR3 DNA: TGCGCCAGCAGCCAGGGGCAGCTCTACGAGCAGTACTTC
clone size: few; V gene: TRBV4-3; D gene: TRBD1; J gene: TRBJ1-2; CDR3 protein: CASSQATGASYGYTF; CDR3 DNA: TGCGCCAGCAGCCAAGCTACAGGGGCGAGCTATGGCTACACCTTC
clone size: NA; V gene: TRBV5-1; D gene: TRBD1; J gene: TRBJ2-1; CDR3 protein: CASSSGTGIDEQFF; CDR3 DNA: TGCGCCAGCAGCTCGGGGACAGGGATCGATGAGCAGTTCTTC
clone size: few; V gene: TRBV2; D gene: TRBD1; J gene: TRBJ2-3; CDR3 protein: CASRDRVGTDTQYF; CDR3 DNA: TGTGCCAGCAGGGACAGGGTTGGTACAGATACGCAGTATTTT
clone size: NA; V gene: TRBV6-1; D gene: NA; J gene: TRBJ2-5; CDR3 protein: CASSAQTRALKETQYF; CDR3 DNA: TGTGCCAGCAGTGCCCAAACCCGGGCCCTTAAGGAGACCCAGTACTTC
clone size: few; V gene: TRBV27; D gene: TRBD2; J gene: TRBJ2-3; CDR3 protein: CASRRGGGRPLGTQYF; CDR3 DNA: TGTGCCAGCCGTCGGGGGGGAGGTCGACCTTTGGGTACGCAGTATTTT
clone size: NA; V gene: TRBV20-1; D gene: NA; J gene: TRBJ1-4; CDR3 protein: CSARGQANEKLFF; CDR3 DNA: TGCAGTGCTAGGGGGCAGGCTAATGAAAAACTGTTTTTT
clone size: NA; V gene: TRBV28; D gene: NA; J gene: TRBJ1-1; CDR3 protein: CASSGRDPEGTEAFF; CDR3 DNA: TGTGCCAGCAGTGGTCGGGACCCGGAGGGTACTGAAGCTTTCTTT
clone size: NA; V gene: TRBV4-3; D gene: NA; J gene: TRBJ2-1; CDR3 protein: CASSQSLQGGREQFF; CDR3 DNA: TGCGCCAGCAGCCAATCCCTTCAGGGGGGGAGGGAGCAGTTCTTC
clone size: few; V gene: TRBV20-1; D gene: NA; J gene: TRBJ2-7; CDR3 protein: CSANSVQGLSYEQYF; CDR3 DNA: TGCAGTGCTAATTCGGTGCAGGGTTTGTCCTACGAGCAGTACTTC
clone size: NA; V gene: TRBV7-2; D gene: NA; J gene: TRBJ1-5; CDR3 protein: CASSLAVAGMNQPQHF; CDR3 DNA: TGTGCCAGCAGCTTAGCGGTGGCAGGGATGAATCAGCCCCAGCATTTT
clone size: NA; V gene: TRBV6-5; D gene: TRBD2; J gene: TRBJ2-1; CDR3 protein: CASSPGGLGRKQFF; CDR3 DNA: TGTGCCAGCAGCCCGGGAGGTTTGGGGAGGAAGCAGTTCTTC
clone size: NA; V gene: TRBV6-5; D gene: NA; J gene: TRBJ2-3; CDR3 protein: CASRGRQAPDTQYF; CDR3 DNA: TGTGCCAGCAGAGGGAGACAGGCCCCAGATACGCAGTATTTT
clone size: few; V gene: TRBV7-2; D gene: TRBD1; J gene: TRBJ2-5; CDR3 protein: CASSADRVQETQYF; CDR3 DNA: TGTGCCAGCAGCGCGGACAGGGTCCAGGAGACCCAGTACTTC
clone size: few; V gene: TRBV6-5; D gene: NA; J gene: TRBJ2-1; CDR3 protein: CASSYSQGGGDEQFF; CDR3 DNA: TGTGCCAGCAGTTACTCGCAAGGAGGGGGCGATGAGCAGTTCTTC
clone size: few; V gene: TRBV5-6; D gene: NA; J gene: TRBJ1-4; CDR3 protein: CASKYGANEKLFF; CDR3 DNA: TGTGCCAGCAAGTACGGGGCCAATGAAAAACTGTTTTTT
clone size: NA; V gene: TRBV6-5; D gene: TRBD1; J gene: TRBJ1-4; CDR3 protein: CASSYEGTGPASEKLFF; CDR3 DNA: TGTGCCAGCAGTTACGAGGGGACAGGGCCGGCATCCGAAAAACTGTTTTTT
clone size: NA; V gene: TRBV14; D gene: NA; J gene: TRBJ1-4; CDR3 protein: CASSRAIAPTPTNEKLFF; CDR3 DNA: TGTGCCAGCAGCCGAGCGATTGCCCCGACCCCAACTAATGAAAAACTGTTTTTT
clone size: NA; V gene: TRBV7-2; D gene: TRBD2; J gene: TRBJ2-1; CDR3 protein: CASSLPPGLADIYNEQFF; CDR3 DNA: TGTGCCAGCAGCTTACCGCCGGGACTAGCGGATATCTACAATGAGCAGTTCTTC
clone size: NA; V gene: TRBV12-3/TRBV12-4; D gene: TRBD2; J gene: TRBJ2-7; CDR3 protein: CASTLSGSPHYEQYF; CDR3 DNA: TGTGCCAGCACCTTAAGCGGGAGTCCCCACTACGAGCAGTACTTC
clone size: NA; V gene: TRBV7-2; D gene: TRBD2; J gene: TRBJ2-7; CDR3 protein: CASSLDPPGLAGAYEQYF; CDR3 DNA: TGTGCCAGCAGCTTAGATCCCCCAGGGCTAGCGGGTGCCTACGAGCAGTACTTC
clone size: many; V gene: TRBV20-1; D gene: TRBD1; J gene: TRBJ2-7; CDR3 protein: CSQRGTGIHEQYF; CDR3 DNA: TGCAGTCAAAGAGGGACAGGGATCCACGAGCAGTACTTC
clone size: NA; V gene: TRBV5-1; D gene: NA; J gene: TRBJ2-4; CDR3 protein: CASSSPGTGSVQYF; CDR3 DNA: TGCGCCAGCAGCTCCCCCGGGACCGGGAGCGTTCAGTACTTC
clone size: NA; V gene: TRBV3-1; D gene: NA; J gene: TRBJ2-1; CDR3 protein: CASSQDQGRANEQFF; CDR3 DNA: TGTGCCAGCAGCCAAGATCAGGGCAGGGCGAATGAGCAGTTCTTC
clone size: few; V gene: TRBV10-3; D gene: TRBD2; J gene: TRBJ2-1; CDR3 protein: CAISLRGASSYNEQFF; CDR3 DNA: TGTGCCATCAGTTTGCGGGGGGCGAGCTCCTACAATGAGCAGTTCTTC
clone size: many; V gene: TRBV20-1; D gene: NA; J gene: TRBJ2-5; CDR3 protein: CSAYRGEETQYF; CDR3 DNA: TGCAGTGCTTATAGGGGGGAAGAGACCCAGTACTTC
clone size: NA; V gene: TRBV4-1; D gene: NA; J gene: TRBJ1-2; CDR3 protein: CASSSEGGGMYGYTF; CDR3 DNA: TGCGCCAGCAGCTCAGAAGGGGGGGGTATGTACGGCTACACCTTC
clone size: many; V gene: TRBV15; D gene: TRBD1; J gene: TRBJ2-1; CDR3 protein: CATSILGSGGSGGEQFF; CDR3 DNA: TGTGCCACCAGCATCCTCGGATCAGGGGGCTCTGGTGGAGAGCAGTTCTTC
clone size: NA; V gene: TRBV11-2; D gene: NA; J gene: TRBJ2-5; CDR3 protein: CASSLELAVETQYF; CDR3 DNA: TGTGCCAGCAGCTTAGAATTGGCGGTGGAGACCCAGTACTTC